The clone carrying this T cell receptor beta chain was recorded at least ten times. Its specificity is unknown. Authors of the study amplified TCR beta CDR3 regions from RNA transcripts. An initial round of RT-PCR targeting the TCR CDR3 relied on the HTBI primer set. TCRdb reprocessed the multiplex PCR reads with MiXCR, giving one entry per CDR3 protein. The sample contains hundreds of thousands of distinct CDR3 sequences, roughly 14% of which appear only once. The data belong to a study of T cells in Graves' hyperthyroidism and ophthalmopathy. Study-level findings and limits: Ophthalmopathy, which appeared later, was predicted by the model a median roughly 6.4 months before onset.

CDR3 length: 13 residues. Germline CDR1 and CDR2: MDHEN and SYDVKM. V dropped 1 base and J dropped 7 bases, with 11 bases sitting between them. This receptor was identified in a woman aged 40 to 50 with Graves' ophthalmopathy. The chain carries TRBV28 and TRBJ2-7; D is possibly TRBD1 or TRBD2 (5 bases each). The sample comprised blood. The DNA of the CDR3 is TGTGCCAGCAGTTTATCGGGGCTTGGGGAGCAGTACTTC. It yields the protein CASSLSGLGEQYF.